What follows is one TCR beta chain and its context. Its antigen remains unknown. A junction end diverges from the germline sequence, so it may reflect a read error. This sample was included in a study of tumor-infiltrating lymphocytes in primary liver carcinoma. Study-wide findings and caveats: Lesser overlap characterized tumor-adjacent and tumor-blood pairs relative to tumor region pairs.

The researchers produced TCR beta cDNA from about 510 ng total RNA with a constant-region primer. Researchers made the TCR beta libraries by running three nested multiplex PCR rounds with slightly modified ARM-PCR. The first two PCR rounds, approximately 11 cycles each, used TRBV1-TRBV30 forward primers and a C-beta reverse primer. TCRdb processed the multiplex PCR reads anew with MiXCR; each CDR3 protein has one entry. The table shows around 100,000 distinct CDR3 sequences, with around two thirds occurring only once. The CDR3 runs to 16 residues. Germline loops: CDR1 LGHNA, CDR2 YNFKEQ. It was from approximately 20-30 mg of unsorted bulk tissue that RNA and DNA were co-extracted. By surgical resection, the patients were treated for their primary liver carcinoma.

Sequenced: liver tumor tissue from sampling region 2. The subset: tumor region T2, inferior pole. The V gene is TRBV4-2, the J gene TRBJ2-1; D is possibly TRBD2 (5 bases). The clonotype originates from a woman in her sixties or seventies with primary liver carcinoma and hepatitis B virus infection. The CDR3 DNA is TGTGCCAGCAGCCCCGGATGTGGCGGAGGCTACAATGAACAGTTCTTC. Translated: CASSPGCGGGYNEQFF.